This TCR beta chain was identified in a study of graft-versus-host responses after intestinal transplantation. Overall study context: The study gave all recipients anti-thymocyte globulin induction, then tacrolimus and steroids for 2 to 3 years.

Measured with immunoSEQ multiplex PCR; TCRdb has only the in-frame clones, and not every one. In the table there are around 38,000 clones, roughly four fifths of which are singletons. V was trimmed by 0 bases and J by 5 bases, leaving 5 bases between them. The CDR3 is made up of 12 amino acids. Germline values: CDR1 SGHNT, CDR2 YYREEE (reference sequence). General study results and limits: GvH clones were identified in recipient marrow, with some first appearing in ileum or blood. Maximum circulating GvH clone levels tracked with early post-transplant HvG decreases. Clonal ratios of graft-versus-host to host-versus-graft in allografts were high for patients exhibiting graft-donor T cell macrochimerism.

A note on this clone: Its antigen is undetermined.

V and J are TRBV5-4 and TRBJ2-5, with D unresolved. The sample in question was PBMCs, obtained roughly 1,000 days after transplant. The source of this sequence is a human patient who received an intestinal transplant, so some T cells may come from the graft donor. The DNA for the CDR3 is TGTGCCAGCAGCTTGGGCGAGGAGACCCAGTACTTC. Translated: CASSLGEETQYF.